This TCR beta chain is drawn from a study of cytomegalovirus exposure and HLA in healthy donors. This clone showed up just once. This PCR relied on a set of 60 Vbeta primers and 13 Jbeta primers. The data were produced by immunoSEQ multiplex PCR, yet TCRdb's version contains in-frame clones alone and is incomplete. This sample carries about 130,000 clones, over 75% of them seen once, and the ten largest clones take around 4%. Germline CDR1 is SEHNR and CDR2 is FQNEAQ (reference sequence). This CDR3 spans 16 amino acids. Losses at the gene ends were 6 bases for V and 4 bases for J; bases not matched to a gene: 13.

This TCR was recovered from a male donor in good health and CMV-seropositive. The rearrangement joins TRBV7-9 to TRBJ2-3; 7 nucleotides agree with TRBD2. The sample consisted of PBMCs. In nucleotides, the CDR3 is TGTGCCAGCAGTCCTGGGGGGGAAGGGATCCCAGATACGCAGTATTTT. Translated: CASSPGGEGIPDTQYF. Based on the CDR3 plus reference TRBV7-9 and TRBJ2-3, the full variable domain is DTGVSQNPRHKITKRGQNVTFRCDPISEHNRLYWYRQTLGQGPEFLTYFQNEAQLEKSRLLSDRFSAERPKGSFSTLEIQRTEQGDSAMYLCASSPGGEGIPDTQYFGPGTRLTVL.